This is a list of T cell receptor beta chains from one sample in a study of blood T cell repertoires in COVID-19. The table came from immunoSEQ multiplex PCR; TCRdb's copy has only in-frame clones and leaves some out. The sample lists about 80,000 clones; more than 65% were seen once. The specimen was peripheral blood. These receptors were collected from an older man with acute or convalescent COVID-19. CDR3s include the opening cysteine and the closing phenylalanine or tryptophan. D genes are given only for firm matches. Size is stated for part of the rows, as once, few or many counts, or as a class when the clone is expanded.

D gene	V gene	J gene	clone size	CDR3 DNA	CDR3 protein
-	TRBV4-1	TRBJ1-4	-	TGCGCCAGCAGCCAAGAGAGGGCCGGACGGAAACTGTTTTTT	CASSQERAGRKLFF
TRBD1	TRBV18	TRBJ2-3	-	TGTGCCAGCTCACCCGGGACAGGGGTTGGGGCAGATACGCAGTATTTT	CASSPGTGVGADTQYF
-	TRBV11-2	TRBJ2-2	-	TGTGCCAGCAGCGCTCAGGGCACCGGGGAGCTGTTTTTT	CASSAQGTGELFF
-	TRBV6-5	TRBJ1-1	once	TGTGCCAGCAGTCTCCACGGCGGGAACACTGAAGCTTTCTTT	CASSLHGGNTEAFF
-	TRBV7-9	TRBJ2-3	-	TGTGCCAGCACCTTCCAGGGGTCCTCCACAGATACGCAGTATTTT	CASTFQGSSTDTQYF
-	TRBV5-1	TRBJ2-1	once	TGCGCCAGCAGCGAATCAAAGGGGCTCGGCTACAATGAGCAGTTCTTC	CASSESKGLGYNEQFF
TRBD1	TRBV7-9	TRBJ1-5	few	TGTGCCAGCAGCTTAGGTGGCCAGGGGGTGAATCAGCCCCAGCATTTT	CASSLGGQGVNQPQHF
TRBD1	TRBV11-2	TRBJ2-7	-	TGTGCCAGCAGCCCTCGGACAGGGGGCGTTTTTAGAACCACCTACGAGCAGTACTTC	CASSPRTGGVFRTTYEQYF
TRBD2	TRBV5-1	TRBJ2-5	-	TGCGCCAGCAGCCCCGGAAGCGCGGGGGTTGAGACCCAGTACTTC	CASSPGSAGVETQYF
TRBD1	TRBV5-6	TRBJ2-7	-	TGTGCCAGCAGCCGGACAGGGAACGAGCAGTACTTC	CASSRTGNEQYF
TRBD2	TRBV5-1	TRBJ2-5	-	TGCGCCAGCAGCACTAGCGGGGGGTACCAAGAGACCCAGTACTTC	CASSTSGGYQETQYF
TRBD1	TRBV5-4	TRBJ2-3	once	TGTGCCAGCAGCCCCGACAGGGTCAGCACAGATACGCAGTATTTT	CASSPDRVSTDTQYF
TRBD1	TRBV6-1	TRBJ1-1	-	TGTGCCAGCAGTGCGACAGGGGACACTGAAGCTTTCTTT	CASSATGDTEAFF
TRBD1	TRBV27	TRBJ1-6	-	TGTGCCAGCAGTTTTGGACAGGGCTATAATTCACCCCTCCACTTT	CASSFGQGYNSPLHF
-	TRBV19	TRBJ2-7	-	TGTGCCAGTAGCCAGACACCTACCTACGAGCAGTACTTC	CASSQTPTYEQYF
TRBD1	TRBV6-1	TRBJ2-3	-	TGTGCCAGCAGTGAAGTTGGGGGACAGGGGGTAGCAGATACGCAGTATTTT	CASSEVGGQGVADTQYF
TRBD2	TRBV7-3	TRBJ2-5	-	TGTGCCAGCAGCTTAAACGGTCGGGGGGTGATAGAGACCCAGTACTTC	CASSLNGRGVIETQYF
-	TRBV5-4	TRBJ1-2	-	TGTGCCAGCAGCTCGCGGGACCGTCTGGGGGATGGCTACACCTTC	CASSSRDRLGDGYTF
-	TRBV4-2	TRBJ1-1	-	TGTGCCAGCAGCCAAGGTGGGGGCAGGGAAAGGGATGAAGCTTTCTTT	CASSQGGGRERDEAFF
TRBD1	TRBV5-6	TRBJ2-5	few	TGTGCCAGCAGGGACAGGGTGGTGGAGACCCAGTACTTC	CASRDRVVETQYF
-	TRBV21-1	TRBJ1-5	-	TGTGCCAGCAGCATCGCCGGCGGGACAGATAATCAGCCCCAGCATTTT	CASSIAGGTDNQPQHF